Following are 11 T cell receptor beta chains from one sample sequenced in a study of T cells in localized non-small cell lung cancer. TCRdb keeps only in-frame clones here, not all; method: immunoSEQ multiplex PCR. There are 20,000 to 25,000 clones in the sample; 89% occur only once, and 20% to 25% lies in the top ten. This sample comprised peripheral blood, obtained before any cancer treatment. The source is a man between 40 and 69 years old with stage I squamous cell lung carcinoma.

In its sample, this clone was seen a few times. The CDR3 DNA reads TGTGCCAGTAGTCCATCGGGCAATCAGCCCCAGCATTTT. Its protein product is CASSPSGNQPQHF. The gene calls are TRBV19 and TRBJ1-5; D not resolved. The germline V gene has CDR1 LNHDA and CDR2 SQIVND (reference sequence). V was cut by 5 bases and J by 2 bases, with 7 bases left in between. The CDR3 contains 13 residues.

CDR3 amino acids: CASSTFGRGWSSYNEQFF. CDR3 nucleotide sequence: TGTGCCAGCAGCACATTTGGGCGGGGCTGGAGCTCCTACAATGAGCAGTTCTTC. The rearrangement uses TRBV7-2 and TRBJ2-1; perhaps TRBD2 as D (6 bases). CDR1 and CDR2 from the germline V gene are SGHTA and FQGNSA. Trimming stripped 5 bases from V and 0 bases from J, with 20 bases between. The CDR3 has 18 residues. Full variable domain (outside the CDR3, taken from reference TRBV7-2 and TRBJ2-1): GAGVSQSPSNKVTEKGKDVELRCDPISGHTALYWYRQSLGQGLEFLIYFQGNSAPDKSGLPSDRFSAERTGGSVSTLTIQRTQQEDSAVYLCASSTFGRGWSSYNEQFFGPGTRLTVL.

The chain combines TRBV6-6 with TRBJ1-5; D call uncertain. Trimming shortened V by 0 bases and J by 0 bases, and 3 bases separated the two germline ends. Germline-derived CDR1 and CDR2 are MNHNY and SVGAGI (reference sequence). This CDR3 has 14 residues. CDR3: CASSYSNSNQPQHF. The CDR3 DNA reads as TGTGCCAGCAGTTACTCGAATAGCAATCAGCCCCAGCATTTT.

The gene calls are TRBV15 and TRBJ1-5, with D uncertain. CDR1 is LNHNV, CDR2 YYDKDF, per germline (reference sequence). Trimming took 1 base from V and 4 from J, leaving 5 bases between them. The CDR3 covers 13 residues. CDR3 sequence: CATSRGSNQPQHF. Here the CDR3 DNA reads TGTGCCACCAGCAGAGGGTCGAATCAGCCCCAGCATTTT.

The V call is TRBV10-3, the J call TRBJ2-7; D possibly corresponds to TRBD2 (5 bases). V was trimmed by 0 bases and J by 9 bases, leaving 12 bases between them. Per germline, CDR1 ENHRY and CDR2 SYGVKD. CDR3 length: 13 residues. CDR3 protein: CAISESRDLVQYF. CDR3 sequence (DNA): TGTGCCATCAGTGAGTCGAGGGATTTAGTGCAGTACTTC.

The chain combines TRBV5-8 with TRBJ2-7; D is unresolved. Germline CDR1 is SGHTS and CDR2 is YDEGEE. This CDR3 has 14 residues. With 2 bases removed from V and 4 bases from J, the gap between germline ends came to 13 bases. The CDR3 reads CASSFRHTVYEQYF. CDR3 coding DNA: TGTGCCAGCAGCTTCAGGCATACTGTATACGAGCAGTACTTC.

The V and J genes are TRBV5-1 and TRBJ2-3, with TRBD2 as a possible D gene (6 bases). V lost 4 bases to trimming and J lost 1 base, with 16 bases between them. CDR1 and CDR2 from the germline V gene are SGHRS and YFSETQ. This CDR3 is built from 16 residues. The CDR3 loop reads CASSAGLSRGTDTQYF. As DNA, the CDR3 is TGCGCCAGCAGCGCCGGACTATCTCGGGGCACAGATACGCAGTATTTT.

The rearrangement uses TRBV7-2 and TRBJ2-1, with 7 bases aligning to TRBD2. Germline CDR1 is SGHTA and CDR2 is FQGNSA. J gave up 5 bases and V 6 bases, and 10 bases lay outside the gene matches. The CDR3 runs 15 residues. The CDR3 nucleotides are TGTGCCAGCAGGGAAGCCGGGGGGATTAACAATGAGCAGTTCTTC. It yields the protein CASREAGGINNEQFF. Combining the CDR3 with reference TRBV7-2 and TRBJ2-1 gives the whole variable domain GAGVSQSPSNKVTEKGKDVELRCDPISGHTALYWYRQSLGQGLEFLIYFQGNSAPDKSGLPSDRFSAERTGGSVSTLTIQRTQQEDSAVYLCASREAGGINNEQFFGPGTRLTVL.

The chain joins TRBV19 to TRBJ1-5; D gene ambiguous. The length of the CDR3 is 12 residues. Germline assignment: CDR1 LNHDA and CDR2 SQIVND (reference sequence). V was trimmed by 9 bases and J by 4 bases, leaving 10 bases between them. The DNA for the CDR3 is TGTGCCAGCAGCCCACCGAATCAGCCCCAGCATTTT. Its protein is CASSPPNQPQHF. The full variable domain, rest sourced from reference TRBV19 and TRBJ1-5, is DGGITQSPKYLFRKEGQNVTLSCEQNLNHDAMYWYRQDPGQGLRLIYYSQIVNDFQKGDIAEGYSVSREKKESFPLTVTSAQKNPTAFYLCASSPPNQPQHFGDGTRLSIL.

This sequence joins TRBV30 and TRBJ2-7, with D hard to call. Trimming left V 0 bases short and J 5 bases short, with 8 bases between. CDR3 length: 12 amino acids. Germline V lookup: CDR1 GTSNPN, CDR2 SVGIG (reference sequence). This chain's CDR3 is CAWSVFGDEQYF. DNA for the CDR3: TGTGCCTGGAGTGTTTTTGGGGACGAGCAGTACTTC.

The chain employs TRBV4-1 and TRBJ1-5; 8 positions agree with TRBD1. The CDR3 length is 14 residues. CDR1 MGHRA and CDR2 YSYEKL come from the germline V gene. The ends lost 4 bases at V and 7 bases at J; junction bases unmatched: 6. The CDR3 region is CASSLDRGAQPQHF. DNA for the CDR3: TGCGCCAGCAGCCTAGACAGGGGAGCCCAGCCCCAGCATTTT.